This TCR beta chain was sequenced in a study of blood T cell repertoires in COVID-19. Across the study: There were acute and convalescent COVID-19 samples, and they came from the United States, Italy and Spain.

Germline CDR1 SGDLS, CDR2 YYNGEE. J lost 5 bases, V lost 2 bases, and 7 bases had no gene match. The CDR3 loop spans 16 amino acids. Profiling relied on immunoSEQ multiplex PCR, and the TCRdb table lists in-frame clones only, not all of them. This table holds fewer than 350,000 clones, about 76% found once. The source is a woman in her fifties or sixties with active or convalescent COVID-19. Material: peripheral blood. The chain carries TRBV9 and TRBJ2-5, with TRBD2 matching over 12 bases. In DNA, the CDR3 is TGTGCCAGCAGCGTGGGGCTAGCGGGGGGGTTTGAGACCCAGTACTTC. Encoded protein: CASSVGLAGGFETQYF. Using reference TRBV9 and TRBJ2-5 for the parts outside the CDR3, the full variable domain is DSGVTQTPKHLITATGQRVTLRCSPRSGDLSVYWYQQSLDQGLQFLIQYYNGEERAKGNILERFSAQQFPDLHSELNLSSLELGDSALYFCASSVGLAGGFETQYFGPGTRLLVL.